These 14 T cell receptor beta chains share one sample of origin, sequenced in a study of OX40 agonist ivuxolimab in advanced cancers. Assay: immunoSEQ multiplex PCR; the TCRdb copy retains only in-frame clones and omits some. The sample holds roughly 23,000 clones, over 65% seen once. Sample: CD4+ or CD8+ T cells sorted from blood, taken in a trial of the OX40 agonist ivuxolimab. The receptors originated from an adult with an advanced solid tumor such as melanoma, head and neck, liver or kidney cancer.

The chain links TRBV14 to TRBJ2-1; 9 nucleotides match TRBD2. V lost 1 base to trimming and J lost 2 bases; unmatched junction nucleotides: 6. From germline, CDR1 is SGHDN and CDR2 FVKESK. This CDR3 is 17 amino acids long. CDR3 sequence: CASSQGLGGGAYNEQFF. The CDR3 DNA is TGTGCCAGCAGCCAAGGACTTGGCGGGGGGGCCTACAATGAGCAGTTCTTC.

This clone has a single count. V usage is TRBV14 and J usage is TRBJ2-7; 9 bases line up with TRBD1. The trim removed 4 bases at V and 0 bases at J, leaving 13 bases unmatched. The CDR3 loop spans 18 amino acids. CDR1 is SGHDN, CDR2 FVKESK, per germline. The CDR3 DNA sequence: TGTGCCAGCAGCCTAACCGGGACAGGGCGTTTTAGCTCCTACGAGCAGTACTTC. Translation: CASSLTGTGRFSSYEQYF.

The CDR3 sequence: CASSLRTNNGYTF. Written as DNA, the CDR3 is TGTGCCAGCAGCTTGCGAACAAATAATGGCTACACCTTC. V and J are TRBV7-9 and TRBJ1-2; D gene ambiguous. Looked up from germline, CDR1 is SEHNR and CDR2 is FQNEAQ (reference sequence). Trimming shortened V by 3 bases and J by 6 bases, and 11 bases separated the two germline ends. The CDR3 runs 13 residues.

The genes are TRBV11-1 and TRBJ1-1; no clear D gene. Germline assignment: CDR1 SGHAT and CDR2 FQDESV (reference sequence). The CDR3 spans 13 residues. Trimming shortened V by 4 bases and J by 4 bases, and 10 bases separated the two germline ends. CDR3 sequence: CASSSLEGTEAFF. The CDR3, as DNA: TGTGCCAGCAGCTCCCTAGAAGGCACTGAAGCTTTCTTT.

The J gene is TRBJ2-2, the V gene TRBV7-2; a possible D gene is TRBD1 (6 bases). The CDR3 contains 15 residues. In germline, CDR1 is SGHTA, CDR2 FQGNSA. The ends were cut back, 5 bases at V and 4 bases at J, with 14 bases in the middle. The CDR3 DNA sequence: TGTGCCAGCAGCCATTCGGACAGACCCACCGGGGAGCTGTTTTTT. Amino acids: CASSHSDRPTGELFF.

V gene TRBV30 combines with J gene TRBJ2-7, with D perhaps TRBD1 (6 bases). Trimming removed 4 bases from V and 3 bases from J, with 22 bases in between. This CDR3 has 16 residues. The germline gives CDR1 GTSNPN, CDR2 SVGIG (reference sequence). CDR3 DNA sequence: TGTGCCTGGACAGGGGAGCCCCGAAGGTACTACTACGAGCAGTACTTC. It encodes CAWTGEPRRYYYEQYF.

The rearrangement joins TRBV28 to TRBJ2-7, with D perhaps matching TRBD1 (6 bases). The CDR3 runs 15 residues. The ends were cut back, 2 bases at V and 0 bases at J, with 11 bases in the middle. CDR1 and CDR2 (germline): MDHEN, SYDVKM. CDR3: CASSLMTGTSYEQYF. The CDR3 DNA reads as TGTGCCAGCAGTTTAATGACAGGTACCTCCTACGAGCAGTACTTC.

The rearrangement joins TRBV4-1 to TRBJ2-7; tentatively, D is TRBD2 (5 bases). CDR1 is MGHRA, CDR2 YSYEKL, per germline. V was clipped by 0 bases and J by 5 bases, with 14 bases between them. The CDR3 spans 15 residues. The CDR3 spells CASSQDLLAPNEQYF. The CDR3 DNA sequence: TGCGCCAGCAGCCAAGATCTCCTAGCCCCCAACGAGCAGTACTTC.

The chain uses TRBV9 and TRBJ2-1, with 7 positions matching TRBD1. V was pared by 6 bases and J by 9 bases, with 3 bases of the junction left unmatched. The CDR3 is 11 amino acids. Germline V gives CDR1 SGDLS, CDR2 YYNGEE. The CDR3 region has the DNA TGTGCCAGCAAGGGGGCAGGTGAGCAGTTCTTC. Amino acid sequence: CASKGAGEQFF.

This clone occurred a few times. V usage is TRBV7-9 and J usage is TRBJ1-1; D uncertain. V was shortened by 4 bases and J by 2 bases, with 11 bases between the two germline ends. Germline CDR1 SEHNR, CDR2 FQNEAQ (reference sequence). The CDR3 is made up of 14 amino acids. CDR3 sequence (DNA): TGTGCCAGCAGCTACCAGGACCCTAACACTGAAGCTTTCTTT. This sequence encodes CASSYQDPNTEAFF.

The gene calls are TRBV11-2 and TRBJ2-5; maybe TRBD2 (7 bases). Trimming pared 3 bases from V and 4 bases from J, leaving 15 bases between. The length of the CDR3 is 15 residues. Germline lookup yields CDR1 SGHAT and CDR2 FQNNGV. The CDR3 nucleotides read TGTGCCAGCAGCTTTAGGGGGGGGCTGGGAGAGACCCAGTACTTC. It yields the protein CASSFRGGLGETQYF.

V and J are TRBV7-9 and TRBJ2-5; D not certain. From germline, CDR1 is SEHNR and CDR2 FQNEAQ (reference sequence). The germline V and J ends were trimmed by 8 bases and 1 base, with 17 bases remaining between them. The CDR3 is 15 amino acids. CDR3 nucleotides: TGTGCCAGCTTGCGTCCCACGGACCTCCAAGAGACCCAGTACTTC. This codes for CASLRPTDLQETQYF.

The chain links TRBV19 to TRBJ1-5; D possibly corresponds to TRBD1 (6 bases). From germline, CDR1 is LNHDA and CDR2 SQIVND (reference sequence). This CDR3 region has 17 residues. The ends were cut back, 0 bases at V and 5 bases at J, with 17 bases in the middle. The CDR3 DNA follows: TGTGCCAGTAGTATAGATCTTGAAACAGGGTTTGATCAGCCCCAGCATTTT. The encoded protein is CASSIDLETGFDQPQHF.

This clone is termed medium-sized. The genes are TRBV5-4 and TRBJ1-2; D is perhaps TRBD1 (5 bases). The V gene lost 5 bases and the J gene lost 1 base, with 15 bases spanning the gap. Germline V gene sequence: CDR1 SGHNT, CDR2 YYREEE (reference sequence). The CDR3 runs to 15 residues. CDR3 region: CASSTRGYGNYGYTF. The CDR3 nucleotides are TGTGCCAGCAGTACGCGGGGGTATGGTAACTATGGCTACACCTTC.